Each of the 32 T cell receptor beta chains below was sequenced from the same sample in a study of CD8 T cells in ankylosing spondylitis. General study points: Seven to nine highly homologous variants made up a TCR beta motif, and this motif appeared characteristic of ankylosing spondylitis blood.

From the 5' RACE reads, TCRdb called clonotypes with MiXCR, one entry per CDR3 protein. The sample lists more than 650,000 distinct CDR3 sequences, roughly 12% occurring once. No cognate antigen is known for these TCRs. The source material was blood, either unsorted or a sorted T cell fraction (not recorded which). Receptor source: a male donor with ankylosing spondylitis.

This clonotype was picked up many times. The rearrangement joins TRBV5-1 to TRBJ1-1, with 7 bases lining up with TRBD1. V lost 4 bases, J lost 0 bases, and 6 bases stayed unmatched. CDR3 length: 15 residues. Germline assignment: CDR1 SGHRS and CDR2 YFSETQ. The CDR3 is CASSVDRVMNTEAFF. CDR3 bases: TGCGCCAGCAGCGTCGACAGGGTCATGAACACTGAAGCTTTCTTT. Drawing the rest from reference TRBV5-1 and TRBJ1-1, the complete variable domain is KAGVTQTPRYLIKTRGQQVTLSCSPISGHRSVSWYQQTPGQGLQFLFEYFSETQRNKGNFPGRFSGRQFSNSRSEMNVSTLELGDSALYLCASSVDRVMNTEAFFGQGTRLTVV.

A few counts support this clonotype. The chain carries TRBV20-1 and TRBJ1-2, with D perhaps TRBD1 (5 bases). Germline V gene data show CDR1 as DFQATT and CDR2 as SNEGSKA (reference sequence). The CDR3 consists of 15 residues. V lost 1 base and J 5 bases, leaving 17 bases between the germline ends. This CDR3 reads CSARGVPDTTYGYTF. CDR3 DNA sequence: TGCAGTGCTAGAGGGGTACCGGACACTACTTATGGCTACACCTTC.

This clonotype was counted once. The genes are TRBV2 and TRBJ2-5, with TRBD1 as a possible D gene (6 bases). CDR3 length: 14 amino acids. V shed 4 bases and J shed 1 base, with 10 bases lying between them. Germline V gene data show CDR1 as SNHLY and CDR2 as FYNNEI. The CDR3 DNA follows: TGTGCCAGCAGTGGGCAGGGGTCCCAAGAGACCCAGTACTTC. Amino acid sequence: CASSGQGSQETQYF.

This clonotype has a handful of counts. The chain has TRBV9 and TRBJ2-3; 7 bases match TRBD1. The CDR3 covers 16 residues. Germline V lookup: CDR1 SGDLS, CDR2 YYNGEE. Germline trimming cut 0 bases from V and 1 base from J; bases unmatched to any gene: 5. The DNA for the CDR3 is TGTGCCAGCAGCGTAGCTAACAGGGGAGGCACAGATACGCAGTATTTT. It is translated as CASSVANRGGTDTQYF.

Only a few counts were recorded for this clonotype. The chain couples TRBV5-1 to TRBJ2-1, with 15 bases that match TRBD2. The CDR3 is 16 amino acids. The germline gives CDR1 SGHRS, CDR2 YFSETQ. V trimming: 4 bases; J trimming: 11 bases; junction bases outside the gene matches: 10. This chain's CDR3 is CASSPRTSGGALQQFF. CDR3 DNA: TGCGCCAGCAGCCCGAGGACTAGCGGGGGGGCCTTGCAGCAGTTCTTC. Filled out from reference TRBV5-1 and TRBJ2-1, the complete variable domain reads KAGVTQTPRYLIKTRGQQVTLSCSPISGHRSVSWYQQTPGQGLQFLFEYFSETQRNKGNFPGRFSGRQFSNSRSEMNVSTLELGDSALYLCASSPRTSGGALQQFFGPGTRLTVL.

This clonotype was recorded a few times. The V and J genes are TRBV20-1 and TRBJ2-5; the match to TRBD2 covers 12 bases. J was trimmed by 5 bases and V by 4 bases; bases with no gene match: 8. Germline V CDR1 and CDR2: DFQATT, SNEGSKA (reference sequence). The CDR3 length is 15 residues. The CDR3 DNA sequence: TGCAGTGCTACCGCTAGCGGGAGGGCCCTGGAGACCCAGTACTTC. Its protein product is CSATASGRALETQYF.

This clonotype was observed a handful of times. J is TRBJ1-1 and V is TRBV7-2; TRBD1 is a possible D gene (5 bases). V was trimmed by 5 bases and J by 1 base, leaving 11 bases between them. CDR1 and CDR2 (germline): SGHTA, FQGNSA. CDR3 size: 14 residues. The CDR3, as DNA: TGTGCCAGCAGCATGGGACGGTGGAACACTGAAGCTTTCTTT. This translates into CASSMGRWNTEAFF.

The genes are TRBV20-1 and TRBJ2-7; 10 bases are a match to TRBD1. Germline CDR1 is DFQATT and CDR2 is SNEGSKA (reference sequence). The V and J ends lost 6 bases and 3 bases, in that order; junction bases with no gene match: 8. The CDR3 covers 14 residues. The CDR3 protein is CSAFARDRGYEQYF. The CDR3 bases are TGCAGTGCCTTTGCCCGGGACAGGGGCTACGAGCAGTACTTC.

This clonotype was recorded a few times. The gene calls are TRBV20-1 and TRBJ1-1, with TRBD1 matching over 9 bases. In germline, CDR1 is DFQATT, CDR2 SNEGSKA (reference sequence). This CDR3 has 14 amino acids. Germline trimming cut 6 bases from V and 5 bases from J; bases unmatched to any gene: 10. The CDR3 region has the DNA TGCAGTGCAAACCCGGGACAGGGAAGGACTGAAGCTTTCTTT. Translating gives CSANPGQGRTEAFF.

The V gene is TRBV18, the J gene TRBJ2-7; a weak D match, TRBD1 (5 bases). This CDR3 is built from 16 residues. V was trimmed by 6 bases and J by 3 bases, leaving 21 bases between them. CDR1 is KGHSH and CDR2 is LQKENI in the germline V gene. The CDR3 DNA reads as TGTGCCAGCTCCCCAGGGATTGGAAATACCAACTACGAGCAGTACTTC. Translating gives CASSPGIGNTNYEQYF.

This clonotype was picked up a small number of times. The chain links TRBV9 to TRBJ1-1; unclear D gene. The CDR3 runs 15 residues. The germline gives CDR1 SGDLS, CDR2 YYNGEE. V was cut by 0 bases and J by 1 base, with 10 bases left in between. The CDR3 nucleotides are TGTGCCAGCAGCGTAGGTGGGCGGCAGAACACTGAAGCTTTCTTT. Encoded protein: CASSVGGRQNTEAFF.

The chain uses TRBV20-1 and TRBJ1-5, with D possibly matching TRBD1 (5 bases). The CDR3 is 15 amino acids. Germline V lookup: CDR1 DFQATT, CDR2 SNEGSKA (reference sequence). V was shortened by 1 base and J by 0 bases, with 10 bases between the two germline ends. CDR3 region: CSARVTRASNQPQHF. In DNA form, the CDR3 reads TGCAGTGCTAGAGTCACCAGGGCTAGCAATCAGCCCCAGCATTTT.

The chain has TRBV9 and TRBJ1-6, with 8 bases fitting TRBD1. The CDR3 totals 15 residues. The germline gives CDR1 SGDLS, CDR2 YYNGEE. V lost 0 bases to trimming and J lost 8 bases; unmatched junction nucleotides: 4. CDR3 protein: CASSVGTGQDSPLHF. CDR3 coding DNA: TGTGCCAGCAGCGTAGGGACGGGACAGGATTCACCCCTCCACTTT.

In this sample, this clonotype turned up many times. The chain recombines TRBV20-1 with TRBJ2-7, with a possible D match to TRBD2 (6 bases). Trimming left V 6 bases short and J 3 bases short, with 15 bases between. Germline assignment: CDR1 DFQATT and CDR2 SNEGSKA (reference sequence). The CDR3 totals 13 residues. The CDR3 nucleotides read TGCAGTGCGCCCGGGGGTTCAGACTACGAGCAGTACTTC. Amino acids: CSAPGGSDYEQYF.

This clonotype showed up just a few times. This rearrangement joins TRBV6-2 or TRBV6-3 to TRBJ2-3, with D perhaps TRBD2 (5 bases). The CDR3 length is 14 residues. CDR1 MNHEY and CDR2 SVGEGT come from the germline V gene. The V and J ends lost 8 bases and 1 base respectively, with 13 bases between them. The CDR3 nucleotides are TGTGCCAGCCAAAGGTCCGGGGGCACAGATACGCAGTATTTT. Its translation is CASQRSGGTDTQYF.

Ten or more counts support this clonotype. This chain uses TRBV20-1 with TRBJ2-7, with 15 nucleotides matching TRBD2. Per the germline V gene, CDR1 is DFQATT and CDR2 is SNEGSKA (reference sequence). V lost 6 bases and J lost 6; bases outside the gene matches: 9. CDR3 size: 15 residues. The CDR3 bases are TGCAGTGCCCCAAGGACTAGCGGGAGGGCCGCCGAGCAGTACTTC. Translating it yields CSAPRTSGRAAEQYF.

This clonotype was observed a few times. This sequence joins TRBV6-2 or TRBV6-3 and TRBJ2-5; 12 bases are a match to TRBD2. The trim removed 5 bases at V and 1 base at J, leaving 23 bases unmatched. Germline CDR1 and CDR2: MNHEY and SVGEGT. The CDR3 sequence is 22 residues long. The CDR3 DNA follows: TGTGCCAGCAGTCCTGACAGGGCGAGCTCTGGACTAGCGGGGCCCTTCCAAGAGACCCAGTACTTC. It codes for CASSPDRASSGLAGPFQETQYF.

This clonotype was seen only a few times. J is TRBJ1-1 and V is TRBV29-1; D perhaps matches TRBD1 (6 bases). V was clipped by 4 bases and J by 8 bases, with 14 bases between them. Looked up from germline, CDR1 is SQVTM and CDR2 is ANQGSEA. The CDR3 extends over 12 amino acids. The DNA for the CDR3 is TGCAGCGTTGCCTCGGACAGCCTGGAAGCTTTCTTT. It encodes CSVASDSLEAFF.

This clonotype was counted between two and nine times. The V gene is TRBV5-1, the J gene TRBJ2-2; D perhaps matches TRBD2 (5 bases). The CDR3 extends over 15 amino acids. Germline V gene data show CDR1 as SGHRS and CDR2 as YFSETQ. Trimming cost V 7 bases and J 0 bases, with 13 bases left between them. The DNA of the CDR3 is TGCGCCAGCGCCCTTGGAGGAACGAACACCGGGGAGCTGTTTTTT. It codes for CASALGGTNTGELFF.

This clonotype was observed many times. The J gene is TRBJ2-2, the V gene TRBV6-5; 8 bases are shared with TRBD2. Germline trimming cut 4 bases from V and 5 bases from J; bases unmatched to any gene: 6. The CDR3 is 15 amino acids. Germline V lookup: CDR1 MNHEY, CDR2 SVGAGI. The chain's CDR3 is CASSWVGGVTGELFF. CDR3 in DNA: TGTGCCAGCAGTTGGGTCGGGGGGGTAACCGGGGAGCTGTTTTTT.

This clonotype was recorded a few times. The rearrangement joins TRBV20-1 to TRBJ2-1; D is possibly TRBD1 (6 bases). The V gene lost 2 bases and the J gene lost 0 bases, with 8 bases spanning the gap. Per the germline V gene, CDR1 is DFQATT and CDR2 is SNEGSKA (reference sequence). This CDR3 region has 14 residues. As DNA, the CDR3 is TGCAGTGCTAGAAGGGGGACCTCCTACAATGAGCAGTTCTTC. Protein sequence: CSARRGTSYNEQFF.

This clonotype was seen repeatedly, ten times or more. The chain couples TRBV12-3 or TRBV12-4 to TRBJ2-1; D is unclear. The CDR3 is 13 amino acids. The V end lost 5 bases, the J end lost 5 bases, and 10 bases lay between the germline ends. The CDR3 coding sequence is TGTGCCAGCAGTATCCGACTCCACAATGAGCAGTTCTTC. Translated: CASSIRLHNEQFF.

This clonotype was seen only a few times. The chain is built from TRBV20-1 and TRBJ2-1; 9 bases match TRBD2. CDR1 is DFQATT and CDR2 is SNEGSKA in the germline V gene (reference sequence). Trimming removed 3 bases from V and 9 bases from J; junction bases left unmatched: 9. This CDR3 contains 14 residues. The DNA of the CDR3 is TGCAGTGCTAGCCCGAGCGGGAGGTTCCTTGAGCAGTTCTTC. As protein: CSASPSGRFLEQFF.

This rearrangement joins TRBV20-1 to TRBJ2-3; tentatively, D is TRBD2 (5 bases). The CDR3 is 12 residues long. Germline V gives CDR1 DFQATT, CDR2 SNEGSKA (reference sequence). The germline V and J ends were trimmed by 8 bases and 1 base, with 10 bases remaining between them. In DNA form, the CDR3 reads TGCAGTAAGCGGTGGGGCACAGATACGCAGTATTTT. Translating gives CSKRWGTDTQYF.

This chain uses TRBV18 with TRBJ2-3; a weak D match, TRBD2 (5 bases). The germline CDR1 and CDR2 sequences are KGHSH and LQKENI. The germline V and J ends were trimmed by 3 bases and 13 bases, with 17 bases remaining between them. The CDR3 extends over 13 amino acids. DNA of the CDR3: TGTGCCAGCTCACCCCTAGTAGAGGGTGGTGAGTATTTT. Translating gives CASSPLVEGGEYF.

This clonotype came up a few times. V usage is TRBV6-2 or TRBV6-3 and J usage is TRBJ2-7; 9 positions agree with TRBD1. The germline V gene has CDR1 MNHEY and CDR2 SVGEGT. Trimming took 6 bases from V and 4 from J; bases not matched to a gene: 4. There are 13 residues in the CDR3. CDR3 region: CASRGTGKYEQYF. The CDR3 nucleotides read TGTGCCAGCAGAGGGACAGGGAAATACGAGCAGTACTTC.

The V and J genes are TRBV5-1 and TRBJ2-3, with D perhaps matching TRBD2 (6 bases). V was trimmed by 1 base and J by 3 bases, leaving 12 bases between them. The length of the CDR3 is 15 residues. Germline V gene lookup returns CDR1 SGHRS and CDR2 YFSETQ. The CDR3 bases are TGCGCCAGCAGCTTGTTCCCTAGCGTGACAGATACGCAGTATTTT. Translated: CASSLFPSVTDTQYF.

This clonotype was seen a handful of times. The J gene is TRBJ2-1, the V gene TRBV11-2, with TRBD2 identical over 10 bases. Germline V gives CDR1 SGHAT, CDR2 FQNNGV. CDR3 length: 15 residues. Germline trimming cut 3 bases from V and 7 bases from J; bases unmatched to any gene: 6. The DNA for the CDR3 is TGTGCCAGCAGCTTTCTAGCGGGAGCGGGTAATGAGCAGTTCTTC. As protein: CASSFLAGAGNEQFF.

In this sample, this clonotype turned up many times. The chain is built from TRBV10-3 and TRBJ2-5, with 13 nucleotides matching TRBD2. Unmatched junction bases numbered 1, after V lost 4 bases and J lost 2 bases. Germline-derived CDR1 and CDR2 are ENHRY and SYGVKD. The CDR3 has 15 residues. Written as DNA, the CDR3 is TGTGCCATCAGTGGACTAGCGGGAGGTCAAGAGACCCAGTACTTC. As protein: CAISGLAGGQETQYF.

This clonotype was recorded a few times. The chain recombines TRBV5-4 with TRBJ1-1; no definite D call. The CDR3 spans 14 residues. V lost 6 bases and J lost 5, with 17 bases in between. Germline CDR1 reads SGHNT; CDR2 reads YYREEE (reference sequence). CDR3 DNA sequence: TGTGCCAGCACTGATTCGACGACGAGAACTGAAGCTTTCTTT. Translation: CASTDSTTRTEAFF.

The sample holds a few counts of this clonotype. The chain employs TRBV20-1 and TRBJ2-5; maybe TRBD2 (5 bases). The CDR3 covers 15 residues. Trimming took off 3 bases at V and 0 bases at J, with 14 bases between the two ends. CDR1 and CDR2 from the germline V gene are DFQATT and SNEGSKA (reference sequence). CDR3 sequence (DNA): TGCAGTGCTAGGAGAGCGGATGGAGACCAAGAGACCCAGTACTTC. Its translation is CSARRADGDQETQYF.

At least ten counts were recorded for this clonotype. This chain connects TRBV15 to TRBJ1-4; 8 positions match TRBD1. CDR3 length: 15 amino acids. Trimming at V came to 2 bases and at J to 8 bases, leaving 7 bases not matched to a gene. Looked up from germline, CDR1 is LNHNV and CDR2 is YYDKDF (reference sequence). CDR3 residues: CATSRQDRDREKLFF. The CDR3 DNA follows: TGTGCCACCAGCAGACAGGACAGGGACCGCGAAAAACTGTTTTTT.